This is a list of T cell receptor beta chains from one sample in a study of vaccination and CD4 T cells after COVID-19. Each CDR3 protein gets one entry after TCRdb re-called the PCR reads with MiXCR. The sample has some 11,000 distinct CDR3 sequences, roughly 38% seen once. Which antigens these TCRs recognize remains unknown. Sample: cultured CD4+ T cells from blood. Receptor source: a human donor with COVID-19. The CDR3 runs from the conserved cysteine through the conserved F or W. Fields, in order: CDR3 protein, CDR3 DNA, J gene, clone size, D gene, V gene. The D gene is left open where the match is weak. Only part of the rows carry a size: once, few, many, or a class if the clone is expanded.

CDR3: CASSSLYSNQPQHF
DNA: TGTGCCAGCAGTTCCCTCTATAGCAATCAGCCCCAGCATTTT
J: TRBJ1-5
size: few
D: .
V: TRBV12-3/TRBV12-4

CDR3: CASSLRGLRPGELFF
DNA: TGTGCCAGCAGCCTCCGGGGACTCCGTCCCGGGGAGCTGTTTTTT
J: TRBJ2-2
size: .
D: .
V: TRBV11-3

CDR3: CASSIKGNQPQHF
DNA: TGTGCCAGTAGTATAAAGGGCAATCAGCCCCAGCATTTT
J: TRBJ1-5
size: few
D: .
V: TRBV19

CDR3: CATSRDKGVRTGNEQFF
DNA: TGTGCCACCAGCAGAGATAAGGGTGTCAGGACAGGTAATGAGCAGTTCTTC
J: TRBJ2-1
size: .
D: TRBD1
V: TRBV15

CDR3: CASTTTGGGETQYF
DNA: TGCGCCAGCACAACGACAGGGGGCGGAGAGACCCAGTACTTC
J: TRBJ2-5
size: .
D: TRBD1
V: TRBV5-1

CDR3: CASSEAHTGELFF
DNA: TGTGCCAGCAGTGAGGCCCACACCGGGGAGCTGTTTTTT
J: TRBJ2-2
size: once
D: .
V: TRBV25-1

CDR3: CSAKARPQPADTQYF
DNA: TGCAGTGCCAAGGCCCGACCCCAACCCGCAGATACGCAGTATTTT
J: TRBJ2-3
size: few
D: .
V: TRBV20-1

CDR3: CASSVTASTYEQYF
DNA: TGTGCCAGCAGCGTGACAGCTTCTACCTACGAGCAGTACTTC
J: TRBJ2-7
size: .
D: .
V: TRBV11-3

CDR3: CAISSEKETQYF
DNA: TGTGCCATCAGTTCCGAGAAGGAGACCCAGTACTTC
J: TRBJ2-5
size: once
D: .
V: TRBV10-3

CDR3: CSESGGAEETQYF
DNA: TGCAGTGAAAGCGGGGGGGCCGAAGAGACCCAGTACTTC
J: TRBJ2-5
size: .
D: TRBD2
V: TRBV20-1

CDR3: CASSCGRVQETQYF
DNA: TGTGCCAGCAGTTGCGGGAGGGTCCAAGAGACCCAGTACTTC
J: TRBJ2-5
size: .
D: TRBD2
V: TRBV6-2/TRBV6-3

CDR3: CASSQGDNSPLHF
DNA: TGTGCCAGCAGTCAGGGGGATAATTCACCCCTCCACTTT
J: TRBJ1-6
size: once
D: TRBD1
V: TRBV5-4

CDR3: CASSLGGGMNTEAFF
DNA: TGTGCCAGCAGCTTGGGGGGGGGAATGAACACTGAAGCTTTCTTT
J: TRBJ1-1
size: .
D: .
V: TRBV11-3

CDR3: CASHLGQNYEQYF
DNA: TGTGCTAGCCATTTGGGACAGAACTACGAGCAGTACTTC
J: TRBJ2-7
size: .
D: TRBD1
V: TRBV7-6

CDR3: CSAVDTGPSGNTIYF
DNA: TGCAGTGCTGTTGATACAGGGCCCTCTGGAAACACCATATATTTT
J: TRBJ1-3
size: .
D: .
V: TRBV20-1

CDR3: CASSRDSPDTQYF
DNA: TGTGCCAGCAGTCGGGACTCTCCAGATACGCAGTATTTT
J: TRBJ2-3
size: .
D: .
V: TRBV6-1

CDR3: CASSSRDRNTEAFF
DNA: TGTGCCAGTAGCAGCCGGGACAGGAACACTGAAGCTTTCTTT
J: TRBJ1-1
size: .
D: TRBD1
V: TRBV19